The text below deals with one TCR beta chain. Germline assignment: CDR1 SGHNT and CDR2 YYREEE (reference sequence). Trimming removed 0 bases from V and 1 base from J, with 7 bases in between. The CDR3 covers 14 residues. The sample is drawn from a study of OX40 agonist ivuxolimab in advanced cancers. Patients were ineligible given autoimmune disease history or systemic immunosuppression. TCRdb's table, derived via immunoSEQ multiplex PCR, lists solely in-frame clones and lacks some. This table has tens of thousands of clones, 85% appearing once. Source: CD4+ or CD8+ T cells sorted from blood, taken in a trial of the OX40 agonist ivuxolimab. The chain recombines TRBV5-4 with TRBJ1-2, with D unclear. The sequence derives from an adult with an advanced solid tumor such as melanoma, head and neck, liver or kidney cancer. The CDR3 loop reads CASSLEAVNYGYTF. The DNA of the CDR3 is TGTGCCAGCAGCTTGGAGGCAGTTAACTATGGCTACACCTTC.